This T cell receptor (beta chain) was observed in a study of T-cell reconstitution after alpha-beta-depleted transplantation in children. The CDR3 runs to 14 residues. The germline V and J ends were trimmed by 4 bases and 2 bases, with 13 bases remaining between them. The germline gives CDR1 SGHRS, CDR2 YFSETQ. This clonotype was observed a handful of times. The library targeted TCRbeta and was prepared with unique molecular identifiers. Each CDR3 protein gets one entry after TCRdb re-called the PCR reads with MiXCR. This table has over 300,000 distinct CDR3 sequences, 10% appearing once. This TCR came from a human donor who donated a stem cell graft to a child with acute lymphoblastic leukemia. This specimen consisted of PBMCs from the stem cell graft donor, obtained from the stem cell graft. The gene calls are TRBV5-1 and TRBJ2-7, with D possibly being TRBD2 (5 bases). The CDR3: CASSAGEMTYEQYF. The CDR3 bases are TGCGCCAGCAGCGCGGGTGAGATGACCTACGAGCAGTACTTC.